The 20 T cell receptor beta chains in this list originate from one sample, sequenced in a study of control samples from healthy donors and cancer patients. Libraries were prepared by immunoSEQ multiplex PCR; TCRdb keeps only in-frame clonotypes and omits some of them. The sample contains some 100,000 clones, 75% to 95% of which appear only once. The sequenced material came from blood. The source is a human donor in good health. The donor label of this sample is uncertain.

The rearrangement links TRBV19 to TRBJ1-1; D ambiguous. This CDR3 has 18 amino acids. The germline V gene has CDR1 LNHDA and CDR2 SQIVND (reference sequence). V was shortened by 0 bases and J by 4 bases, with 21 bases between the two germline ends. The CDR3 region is CASSIDRKKGWWGTEAFF. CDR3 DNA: TGTGCCAGTAGTATAGATCGGAAGAAGGGATGGTGGGGCACTGAAGCTTTCTTT.

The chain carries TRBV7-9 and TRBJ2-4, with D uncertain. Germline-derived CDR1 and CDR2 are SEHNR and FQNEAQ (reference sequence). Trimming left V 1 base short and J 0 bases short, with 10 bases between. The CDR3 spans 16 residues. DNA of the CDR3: TGTGCCAGCAGCTTAGGGGATCTTGTAGCCAAAAACATTCAGTACTTC. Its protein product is CASSLGDLVAKNIQYF.

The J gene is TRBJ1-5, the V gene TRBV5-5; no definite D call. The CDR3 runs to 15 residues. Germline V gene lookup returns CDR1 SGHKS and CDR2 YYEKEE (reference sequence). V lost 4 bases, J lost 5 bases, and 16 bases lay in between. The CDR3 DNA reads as TGTGCCAGCAGCGAGGACCCGCCCGTAGATCAGCCCCAGCATTTT. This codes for CASSEDPPVDQPQHF.

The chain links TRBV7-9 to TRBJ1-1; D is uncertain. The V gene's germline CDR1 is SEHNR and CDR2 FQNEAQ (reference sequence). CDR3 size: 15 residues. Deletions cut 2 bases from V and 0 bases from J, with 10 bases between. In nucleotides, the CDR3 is TGTGCCAGCAGCTTAAGTGGGGTGCTGAACACTGAAGCTTTCTTT. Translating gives CASSLSGVLNTEAFF.

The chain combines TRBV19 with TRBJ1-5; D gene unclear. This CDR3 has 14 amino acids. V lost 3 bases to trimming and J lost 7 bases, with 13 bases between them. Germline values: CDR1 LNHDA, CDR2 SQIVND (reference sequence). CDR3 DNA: TGTGCCAGTAGTATCGTCAGTGGGGTCCAGCCCCAGCATTTT. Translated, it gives CASSIVSGVQPQHF.

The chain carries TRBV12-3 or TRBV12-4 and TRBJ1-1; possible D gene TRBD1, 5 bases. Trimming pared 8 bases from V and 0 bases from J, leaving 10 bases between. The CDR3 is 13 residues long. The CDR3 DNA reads TGTGCCAGCCGGGACGGGATGAACACTGAAGCTTTCTTT. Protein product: CASRDGMNTEAFF.

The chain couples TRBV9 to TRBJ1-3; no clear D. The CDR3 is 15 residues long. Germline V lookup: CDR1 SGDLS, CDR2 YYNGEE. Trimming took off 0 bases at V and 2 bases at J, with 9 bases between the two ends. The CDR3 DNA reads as TGTGCCAGCAGCGTAGAAGGAGTACCTGGAAACACCATATATTTT. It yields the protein CASSVEGVPGNTIYF.

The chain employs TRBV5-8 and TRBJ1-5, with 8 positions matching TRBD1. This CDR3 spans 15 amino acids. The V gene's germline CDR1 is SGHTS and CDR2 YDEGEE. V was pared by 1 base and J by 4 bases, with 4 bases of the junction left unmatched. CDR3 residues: CASSLFRTGNQPQHF. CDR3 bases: TGTGCCAGCAGCTTGTTCCGGACAGGGAATCAGCCCCAGCATTTT.

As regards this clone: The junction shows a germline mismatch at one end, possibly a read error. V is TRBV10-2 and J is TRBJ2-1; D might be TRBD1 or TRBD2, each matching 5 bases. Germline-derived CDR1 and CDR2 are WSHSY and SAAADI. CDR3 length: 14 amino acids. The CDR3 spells CVSSELGVGDEQFF. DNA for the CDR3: TGCGTCAGCAGTGAGTTGGGGGTAGGGGATGAGCAGTTCTTC.

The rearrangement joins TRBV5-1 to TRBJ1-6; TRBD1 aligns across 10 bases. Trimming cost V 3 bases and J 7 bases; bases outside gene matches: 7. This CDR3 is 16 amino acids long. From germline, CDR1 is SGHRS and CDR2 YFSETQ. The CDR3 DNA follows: TGCGCCAGCAGCTCAGCCGGGACAGGGGCCAATTCACCCCTCCACTTT. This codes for CASSSAGTGANSPLHF.

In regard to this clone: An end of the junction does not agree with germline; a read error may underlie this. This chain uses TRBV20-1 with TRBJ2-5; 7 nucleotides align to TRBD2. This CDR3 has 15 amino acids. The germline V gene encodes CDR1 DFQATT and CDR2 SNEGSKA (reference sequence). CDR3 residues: CSASGRAFRAETQYF. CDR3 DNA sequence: TGCAGCGCTAGTGGGAGGGCCTTTCGAGCGGAGACCCAGTACTTC.

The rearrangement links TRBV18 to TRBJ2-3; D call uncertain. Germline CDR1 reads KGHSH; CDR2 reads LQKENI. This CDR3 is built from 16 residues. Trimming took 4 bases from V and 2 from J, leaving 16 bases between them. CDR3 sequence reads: CASSLNGHGNTDTQYF. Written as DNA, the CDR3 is TGTGCCAGCTCACTTAACGGTCATGGGAACACAGATACGCAGTATTTT.

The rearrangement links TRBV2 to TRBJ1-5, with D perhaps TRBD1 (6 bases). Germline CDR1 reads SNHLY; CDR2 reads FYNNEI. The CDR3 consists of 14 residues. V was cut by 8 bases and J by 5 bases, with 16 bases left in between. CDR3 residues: CASGGDTLYQPQHF. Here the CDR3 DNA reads TGTGCCAGCGGAGGGGACACCCTCTATCAGCCCCAGCATTTT. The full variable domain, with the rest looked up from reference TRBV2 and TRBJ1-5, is EPEVTQTPSHQVTQMGQEVILRCVPISNHLYFYWYRQILGQKVEFLVSFYNNEISEKSEIFDDQFSVERPDGSNFTLKIRSTKLEDSAMYFCASGGDTLYQPQHFGDGTRLSIL.

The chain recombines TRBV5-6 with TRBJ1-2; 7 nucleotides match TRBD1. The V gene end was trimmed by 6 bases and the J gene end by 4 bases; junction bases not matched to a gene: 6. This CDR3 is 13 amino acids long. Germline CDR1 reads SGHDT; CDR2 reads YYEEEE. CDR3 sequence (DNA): TGTGCCAGCAACGCGGGACAGATCTATGGCTACACCTTC. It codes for CASNAGQIYGYTF. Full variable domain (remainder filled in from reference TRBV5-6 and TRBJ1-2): DAGVTQSPTHLIKTRGQQVTLRCSPKSGHDTVSWYQQALGQGPQFIFQYYEEEERQRGNFPDRFSGHQFPNYSSELNVNALLLGDSALYLCASNAGQIYGYTFGSGTRLTVV.

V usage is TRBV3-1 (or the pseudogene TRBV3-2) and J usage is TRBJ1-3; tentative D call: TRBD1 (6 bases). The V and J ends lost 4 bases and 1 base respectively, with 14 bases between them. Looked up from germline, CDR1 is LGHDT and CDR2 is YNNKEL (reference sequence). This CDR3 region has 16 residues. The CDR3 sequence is CASSRAGVSSGNTIYF. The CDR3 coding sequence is TGTGCCAGCAGCCGCGCAGGGGTTTCGTCTGGAAACACCATATATTTT.

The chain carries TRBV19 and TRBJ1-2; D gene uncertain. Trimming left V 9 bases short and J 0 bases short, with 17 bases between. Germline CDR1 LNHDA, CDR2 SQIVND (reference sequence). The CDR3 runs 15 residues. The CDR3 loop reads CASLPPGIPNYGYTF. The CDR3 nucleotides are TGTGCCAGCTTACCTCCCGGGATCCCTAACTATGGCTACACCTTC.

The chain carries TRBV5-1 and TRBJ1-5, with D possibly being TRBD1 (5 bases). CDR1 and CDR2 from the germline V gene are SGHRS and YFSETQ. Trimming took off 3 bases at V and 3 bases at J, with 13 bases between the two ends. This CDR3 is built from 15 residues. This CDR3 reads CASSSGGENNQPQHF. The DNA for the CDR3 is TGCGCCAGCAGCTCCGGGGGGGAAAACAATCAGCCCCAGCATTTT. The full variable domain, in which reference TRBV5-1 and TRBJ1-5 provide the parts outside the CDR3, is KAGVTQTPRYLIKTRGQQVTLSCSPISGHRSVSWYQQTPGQGLQFLFEYFSETQRNKGNFPGRFSGRQFSNSRSEMNVSTLELGDSALYLCASSSGGENNQPQHFGDGTRLSIL.

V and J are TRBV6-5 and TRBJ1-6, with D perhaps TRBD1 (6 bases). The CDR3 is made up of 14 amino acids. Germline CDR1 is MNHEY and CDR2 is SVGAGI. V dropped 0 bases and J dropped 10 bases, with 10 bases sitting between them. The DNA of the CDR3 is TGTGCCAGCAGTTACTCAGGGGGTACGTCACCCCTCCACTTT. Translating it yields CASSYSGGTSPLHF.

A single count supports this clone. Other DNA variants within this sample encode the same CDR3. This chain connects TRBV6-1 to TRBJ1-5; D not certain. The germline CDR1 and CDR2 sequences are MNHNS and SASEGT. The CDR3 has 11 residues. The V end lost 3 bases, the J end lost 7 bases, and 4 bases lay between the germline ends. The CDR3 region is CASSENQPQHF. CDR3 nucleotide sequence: TGTGCCAGCAGTGAGAACCAGCCCCAGCATTTT.

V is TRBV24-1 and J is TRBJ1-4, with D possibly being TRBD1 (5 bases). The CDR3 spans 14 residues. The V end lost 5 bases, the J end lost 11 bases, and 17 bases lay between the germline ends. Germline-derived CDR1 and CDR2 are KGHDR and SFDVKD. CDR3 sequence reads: CATSGNEDRQKLFF. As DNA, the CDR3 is TGTGCCACCAGTGGGAACGAGGACCGACAGAAACTGTTTTTT.